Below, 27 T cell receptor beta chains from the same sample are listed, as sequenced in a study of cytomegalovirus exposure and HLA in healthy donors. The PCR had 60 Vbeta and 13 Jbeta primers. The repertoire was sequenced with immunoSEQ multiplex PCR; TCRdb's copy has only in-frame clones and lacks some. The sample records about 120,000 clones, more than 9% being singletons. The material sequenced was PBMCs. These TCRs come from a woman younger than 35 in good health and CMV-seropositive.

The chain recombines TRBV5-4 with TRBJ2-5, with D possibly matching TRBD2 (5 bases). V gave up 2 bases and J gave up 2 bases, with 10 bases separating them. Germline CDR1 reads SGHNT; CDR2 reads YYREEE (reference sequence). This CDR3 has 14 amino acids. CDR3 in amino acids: CASSLPGLQETQYF. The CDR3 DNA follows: TGTGCCAGCAGCTTACCTGGACTTCAAGAGACCCAGTACTTC.

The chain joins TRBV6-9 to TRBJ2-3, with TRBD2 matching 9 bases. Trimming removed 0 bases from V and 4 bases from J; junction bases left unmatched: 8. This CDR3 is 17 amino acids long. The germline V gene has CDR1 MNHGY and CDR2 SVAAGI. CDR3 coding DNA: TGTGCCAGCAGTTATTCACCCCCCGAGCGGGAGGCAGATACGCAGTATTTT. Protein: CASSYSPPEREADTQYF.

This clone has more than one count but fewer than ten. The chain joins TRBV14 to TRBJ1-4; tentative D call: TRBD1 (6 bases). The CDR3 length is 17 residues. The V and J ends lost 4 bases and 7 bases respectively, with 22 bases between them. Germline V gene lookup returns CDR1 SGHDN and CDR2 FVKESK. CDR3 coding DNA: TGTGCCAGCAGCCTAGTTGGTCCGGGACATGGGGGTGAAAAACTGTTTTTT. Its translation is CASSLVGPGHGGEKLFF.

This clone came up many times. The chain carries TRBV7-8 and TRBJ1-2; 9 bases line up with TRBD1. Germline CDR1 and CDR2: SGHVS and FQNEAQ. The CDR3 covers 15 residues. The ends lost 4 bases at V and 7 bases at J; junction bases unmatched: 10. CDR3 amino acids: CASSSMVETGGGYTF. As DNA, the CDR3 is TGTGCCAGCAGCTCTATGGTGGAGACAGGGGGTGGCTACACCTTC. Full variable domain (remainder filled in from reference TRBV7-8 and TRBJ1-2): GAGVSQSPRYKVAKRGQDVALRCDPISGHVSLFWYQQALGQGPEFLTYFQNEAQLDKSGLPSDRFFAERPEGSVSTLKIQRTQQEDSAVYLCASSSMVETGGGYTFGSGTRLTVV.

The CDR3 DNA reads as TGTGCCAGCAGTTCCACACCCGGAGTTGCAGATACGCAGTATTTT. Amino acid sequence: CASSSTPGVADTQYF. The gene calls are TRBV7-8 and TRBJ2-3; D unresolved. V dropped 6 bases and J dropped 4 bases, with 17 bases sitting between them. Germline CDR1 is SGHVS and CDR2 is FQNEAQ. The CDR3 runs to 15 residues. Looking up the rest from reference TRBV7-8 and TRBJ2-3 gives the full variable domain: GAGVSQSPRYKVAKRGQDVALRCDPISGHVSLFWYQQALGQGPEFLTYFQNEAQLDKSGLPSDRFFAERPEGSVSTLKIQRTQQEDSAVYLCASSSTPGVADTQYFGPGTRLTVL.

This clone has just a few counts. The CDR3 loop is CASSVGGRGQPQHF. The CDR3 nucleotides read TGTGCCAGCAGCGTAGGAGGGAGGGGACAGCCCCAGCATTTT. The J gene is TRBJ1-5, the V gene TRBV9; D may be TRBD1 (5 bases). V lost 0 bases, J lost 7 bases, and 11 bases lay in between. Germline lookup yields CDR1 SGDLS and CDR2 YYNGEE. CDR3 length: 14 amino acids.

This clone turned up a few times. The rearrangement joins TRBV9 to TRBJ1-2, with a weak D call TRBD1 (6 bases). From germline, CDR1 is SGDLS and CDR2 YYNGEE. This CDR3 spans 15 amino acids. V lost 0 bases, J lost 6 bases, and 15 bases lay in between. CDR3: CASSVGGTPPDGYTF. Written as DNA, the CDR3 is TGTGCCAGCAGCGTAGGAGGGACACCCCCCGATGGCTACACCTTC.

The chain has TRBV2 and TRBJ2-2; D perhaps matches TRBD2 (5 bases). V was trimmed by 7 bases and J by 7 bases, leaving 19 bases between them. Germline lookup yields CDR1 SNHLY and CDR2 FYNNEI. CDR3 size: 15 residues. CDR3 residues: CASIPEAVLGGELFF. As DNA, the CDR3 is TGTGCCAGCATCCCGGAGGCAGTACTTGGCGGGGAGCTGTTTTTT.

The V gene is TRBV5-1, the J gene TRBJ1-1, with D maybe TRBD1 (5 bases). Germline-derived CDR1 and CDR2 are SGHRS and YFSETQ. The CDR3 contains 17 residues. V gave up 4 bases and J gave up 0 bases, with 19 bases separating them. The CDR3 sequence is CASSGSAGTIMNTEAFF. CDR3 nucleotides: TGCGCCAGCAGCGGATCTGCCGGGACTATTATGAACACTGAAGCTTTCTTT.

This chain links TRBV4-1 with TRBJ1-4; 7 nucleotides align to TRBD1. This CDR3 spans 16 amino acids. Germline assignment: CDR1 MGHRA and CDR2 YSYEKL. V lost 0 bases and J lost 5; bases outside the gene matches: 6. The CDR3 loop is CASSQDPGQRNEKLFF. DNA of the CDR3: TGCGCCAGCAGCCAAGATCCGGGACAGAGAAATGAAAAACTGTTTTTT.

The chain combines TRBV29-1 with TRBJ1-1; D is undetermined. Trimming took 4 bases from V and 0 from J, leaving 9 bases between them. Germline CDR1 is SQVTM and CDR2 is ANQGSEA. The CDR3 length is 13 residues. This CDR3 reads CSVASLLNTEAFF. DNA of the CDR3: TGCAGCGTTGCAAGCCTACTGAACACTGAAGCTTTCTTT.

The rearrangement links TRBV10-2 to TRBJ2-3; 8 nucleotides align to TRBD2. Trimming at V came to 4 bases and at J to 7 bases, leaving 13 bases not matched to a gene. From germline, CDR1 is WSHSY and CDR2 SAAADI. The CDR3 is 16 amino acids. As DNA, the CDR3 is TGCGCCAGCAGTGGAGGGCAAAGCGGGGGTCGATATACGCAGTATTTT. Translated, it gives CASSGGQSGGRYTQYF.

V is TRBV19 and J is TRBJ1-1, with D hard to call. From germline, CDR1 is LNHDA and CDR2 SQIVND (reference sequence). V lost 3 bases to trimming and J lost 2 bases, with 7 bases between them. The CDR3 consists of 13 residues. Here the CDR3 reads CASSITENTEAFF. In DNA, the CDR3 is TGTGCCAGTAGTATTACAGAAAACACTGAAGCTTTCTTT.

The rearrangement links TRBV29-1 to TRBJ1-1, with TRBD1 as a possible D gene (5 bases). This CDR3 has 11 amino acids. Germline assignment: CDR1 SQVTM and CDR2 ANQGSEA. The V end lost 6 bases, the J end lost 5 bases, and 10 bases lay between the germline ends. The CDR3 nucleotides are TGCAGCGTATTCCCAGGGACTGAAGCTTTCTTT. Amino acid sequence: CSVFPGTEAFF.

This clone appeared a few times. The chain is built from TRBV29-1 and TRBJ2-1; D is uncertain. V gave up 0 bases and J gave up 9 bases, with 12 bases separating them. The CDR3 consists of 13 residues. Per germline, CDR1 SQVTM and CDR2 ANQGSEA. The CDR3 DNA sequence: TGCAGCGTTGAAGAGGGTCTAGATAGTGAGCAGTTCTTC. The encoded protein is CSVEEGLDSEQFF.

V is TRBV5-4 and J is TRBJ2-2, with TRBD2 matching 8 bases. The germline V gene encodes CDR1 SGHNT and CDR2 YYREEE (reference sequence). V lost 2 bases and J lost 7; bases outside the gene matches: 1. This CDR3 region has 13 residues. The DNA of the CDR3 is TGTGCCAGCAGCTTTAGCGGGAACGGGGAGCTGTTTTTT. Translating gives CASSFSGNGELFF. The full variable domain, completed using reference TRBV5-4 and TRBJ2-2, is ETGVTQSPTHLIKTRGQQVTLRCSSQSGHNTVSWYQQALGQGPQFIFQYYREEENGRGNFPPRFSGLQFPNYSSELNVNALELDDSALYLCASSFSGNGELFFGEGSRLTVL.

The CDR3: CASRSGLVYEQFF. CDR3 nucleotides: TGTGCCAGCAGATCGGGACTAGTCTATGAGCAGTTCTTC. The chain carries TRBV6-5 and TRBJ2-1; 8 nucleotides agree with TRBD2. The CDR3 has 13 residues. V trimming: 6 bases; J trimming: 8 bases; junction bases outside the gene matches: 6. Germline V gene sequence: CDR1 MNHEY, CDR2 SVGAGI.

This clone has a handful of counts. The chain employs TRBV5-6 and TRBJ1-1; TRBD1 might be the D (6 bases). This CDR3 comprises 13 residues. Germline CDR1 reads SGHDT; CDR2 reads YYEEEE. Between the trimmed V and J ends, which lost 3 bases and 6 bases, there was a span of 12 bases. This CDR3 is CASSSDSQAEAFF. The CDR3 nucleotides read TGTGCCAGCAGCTCGGACAGCCAAGCTGAAGCTTTCTTT.

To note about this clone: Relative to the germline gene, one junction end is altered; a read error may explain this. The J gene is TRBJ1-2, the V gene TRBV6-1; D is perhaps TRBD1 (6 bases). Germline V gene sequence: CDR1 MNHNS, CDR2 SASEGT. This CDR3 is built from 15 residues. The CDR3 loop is CASSEMIGQIYGYPF. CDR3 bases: TGTGCCAGCAGTGAAATGATAGGACAGATCTATGGCTACCCCTTC.

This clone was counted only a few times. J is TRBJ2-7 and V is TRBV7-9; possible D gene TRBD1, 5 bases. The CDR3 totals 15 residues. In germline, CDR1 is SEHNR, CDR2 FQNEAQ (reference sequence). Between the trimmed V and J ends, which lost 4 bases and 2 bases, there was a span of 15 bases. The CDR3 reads CASSSYKEDTYEQYF. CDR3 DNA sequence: TGTGCCAGCAGCTCTTATAAAGAGGACACCTACGAGCAGTACTTC.

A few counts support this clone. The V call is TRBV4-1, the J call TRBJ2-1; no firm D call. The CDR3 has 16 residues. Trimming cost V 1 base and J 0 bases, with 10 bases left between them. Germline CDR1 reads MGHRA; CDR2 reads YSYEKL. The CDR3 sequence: CASSQVGVSSYNEQFF. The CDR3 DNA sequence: TGCGCCAGCAGCCAAGTAGGAGTGAGCTCCTACAATGAGCAGTTCTTC.

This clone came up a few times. DNA of the CDR3: TGTGCCAGCAGCTCTGGTTGGGCAGGGACTAGCTTGGCGACCCAGTACTTC. It yields the protein CASSSGWAGTSLATQYF. The rearrangement uses TRBV5-4 and TRBJ2-5, with TRBD2 matching over 9 bases. The germline V gene has CDR1 SGHNT and CDR2 YYREEE (reference sequence). Losses at the gene ends were 3 bases for V and 7 bases for J; bases not matched to a gene: 16. This CDR3 spans 17 amino acids.

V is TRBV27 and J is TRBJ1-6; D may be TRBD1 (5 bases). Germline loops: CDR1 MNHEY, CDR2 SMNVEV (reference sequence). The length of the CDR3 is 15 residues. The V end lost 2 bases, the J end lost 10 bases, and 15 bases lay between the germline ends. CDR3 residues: CASSLTGGLGSPLHF. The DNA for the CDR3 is TGTGCCAGCAGTTTAACCGGGGGATTAGGATCACCCCTCCACTTT.

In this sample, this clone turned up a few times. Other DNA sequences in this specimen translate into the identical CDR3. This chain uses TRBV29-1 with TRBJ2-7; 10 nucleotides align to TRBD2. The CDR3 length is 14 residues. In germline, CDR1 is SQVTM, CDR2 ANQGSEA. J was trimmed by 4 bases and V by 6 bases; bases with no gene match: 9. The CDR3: CSVGWTSGSYEQYF. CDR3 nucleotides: TGCAGCGTAGGATGGACTAGCGGCTCTTACGAGCAGTACTTC.

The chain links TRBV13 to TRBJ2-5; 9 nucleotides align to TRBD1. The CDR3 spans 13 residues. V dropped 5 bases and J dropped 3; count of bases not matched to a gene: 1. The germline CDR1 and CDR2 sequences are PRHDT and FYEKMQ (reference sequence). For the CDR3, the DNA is TGTGCCAGCAGCAGGGACAGGGAAGAGACCCAGTACTTC. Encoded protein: CASSRDREETQYF. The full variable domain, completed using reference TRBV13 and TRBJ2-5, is AAGVIQSPRHLIKEKRETATLKCYPIPRHDTVYWYQQGPGQDPQFLISFYEKMQSDKGSIPDRFSAQQFSDYHSELNMSSLELGDSALYFCASSRDREETQYFGPGTRLLVL.

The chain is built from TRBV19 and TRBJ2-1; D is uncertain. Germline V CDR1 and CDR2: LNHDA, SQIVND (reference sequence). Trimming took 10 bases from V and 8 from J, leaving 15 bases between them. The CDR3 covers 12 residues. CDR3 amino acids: CATSLTSHEQFF. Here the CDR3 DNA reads TGTGCCACCTCCCTAACGTCCCATGAGCAGTTCTTC.

The CDR3, as DNA: TGTGCCAGCTCTGAATTACTAGCGGGGAACAATGAGCAGTTCTTC. Amino acids: CASSELLAGNNEQFF. The chain carries TRBV18 and TRBJ2-1; 10 nucleotides agree with TRBD2. From germline, CDR1 is KGHSH and CDR2 LQKENI. V was clipped by 6 bases and J by 5 bases; unmatched bases: 7. The CDR3 contains 15 residues.